This TCR beta chain came from a study of control samples from healthy donors and cancer patients. The CDR3 spans 15 residues. V was clipped by 0 bases and J by 2 bases, with 8 bases between them. Looked up from germline, CDR1 is LNHNV and CDR2 is YYDKDF (reference sequence). The method was immunoSEQ multiplex PCR; TCRdb's version includes in-frame clones alone and lacks a portion of them. The table shows about 120,000 clones, with 80% to 90% occurring only once. The chain links TRBV15 to TRBJ2-1; D not resolved. This TCR derives from a man aged 45-65 years in good health. Sequencing was done on a sample of blood. As DNA, the CDR3 is TGTGCCACCAGCAGAGACAGCCTAACCTACAATGAGCAGTTCTTC. It encodes CATSRDSLTYNEQFF.